This TCR beta chain was captured by sequencing in a study of shared T cell receptors in the human thymus. This clone was counted once. Sequencing used immunoSEQ multiplex PCR; TCRdb keeps in-frame clones, though not all of them. Of hundreds of thousands of clones listed, approximately 89% are singletons. These data were also filed under a second study, of human thymus T cells. That paper adds: Donation was from healthy Finnish infants who were having corrective surgery that addressed congenital heart defects. Obtained as resections during corrective heart surgery, the thymus tissue was then studied.

The sequenced sample was thymocytes. The TCR comes from a boy in the first two years of life with a congenital heart defect.

This CDR3 reads CASSQTYGKGPPGGSPLHF. The CDR3, as DNA: TGCGCCAGCAGCCAAACTTATGGGAAGGGGCCACCCGGGGGTTCACCCCTCCACTTT. The rearrangement uses TRBV4-3 and TRBJ1-6; weak D call: TRBD1 (5 bases). Between the trimmed V and J ends, which lost 2 bases and 9 bases, there was a span of 26 bases. Germline CDR1 and CDR2: LGHNA and YSLEER. This CDR3 contains 19 residues.